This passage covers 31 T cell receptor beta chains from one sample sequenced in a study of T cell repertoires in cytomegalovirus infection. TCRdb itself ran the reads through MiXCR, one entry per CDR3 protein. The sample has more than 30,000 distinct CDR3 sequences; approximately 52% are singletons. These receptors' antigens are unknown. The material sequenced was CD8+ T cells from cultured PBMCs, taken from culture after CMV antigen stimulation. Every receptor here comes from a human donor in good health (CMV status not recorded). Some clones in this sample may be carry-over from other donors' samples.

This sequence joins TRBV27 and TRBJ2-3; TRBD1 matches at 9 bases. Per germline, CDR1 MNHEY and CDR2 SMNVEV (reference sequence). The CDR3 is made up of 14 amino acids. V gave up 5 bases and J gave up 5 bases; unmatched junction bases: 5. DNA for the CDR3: TGTGCCAGCAGTGCCCGGGACAGGGAAGATACGCAGTATTTT. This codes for CASSARDREDTQYF.

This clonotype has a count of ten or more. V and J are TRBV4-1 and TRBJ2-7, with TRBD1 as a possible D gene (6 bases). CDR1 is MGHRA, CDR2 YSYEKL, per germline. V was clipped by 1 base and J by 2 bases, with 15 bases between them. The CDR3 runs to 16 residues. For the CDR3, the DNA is TGCGCCAGCAGCCAAGCCTCCGACAGGCCGACCTACGAGCAGTACTTC. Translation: CASSQASDRPTYEQYF.

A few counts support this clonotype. The CDR3 loop is CASSLRVQGNNSPLHF. CDR3 coding DNA: TGTGCCAGCAGCTTGAGGGTCCAGGGCAATAATTCACCCCTCCACTTT. The chain carries TRBV5-4 and TRBJ1-6; TRBD1 might be the D (5 bases). Germline V lookup: CDR1 SGHNT, CDR2 YYREEE (reference sequence). The CDR3 is made up of 16 amino acids. Trimming took 1 base from V and 5 from J, leaving 13 bases between them.

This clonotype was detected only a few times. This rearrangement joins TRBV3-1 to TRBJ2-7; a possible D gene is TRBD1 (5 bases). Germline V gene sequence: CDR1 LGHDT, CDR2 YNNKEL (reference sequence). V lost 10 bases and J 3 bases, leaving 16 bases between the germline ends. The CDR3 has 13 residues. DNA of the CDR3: TGTGCCATCGCTCAAGGGGTTCTCTACGAGCAGTACTTC. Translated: CAIAQGVLYEQYF.

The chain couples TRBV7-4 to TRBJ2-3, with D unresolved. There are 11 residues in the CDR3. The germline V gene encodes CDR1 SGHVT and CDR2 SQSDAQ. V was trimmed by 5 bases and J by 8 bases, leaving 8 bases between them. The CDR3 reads CASSGIRTQYF. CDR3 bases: TGTGCCAGCAGCGGAATCCGTACGCAGTATTTT.

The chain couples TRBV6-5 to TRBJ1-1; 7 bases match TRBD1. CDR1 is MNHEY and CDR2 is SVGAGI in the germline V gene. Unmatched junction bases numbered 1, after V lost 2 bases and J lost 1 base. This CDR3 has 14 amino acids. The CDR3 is CASSYGTENTEAFF. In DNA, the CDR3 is TGTGCCAGCAGTTACGGGACAGAGAACACTGAAGCTTTCTTT.

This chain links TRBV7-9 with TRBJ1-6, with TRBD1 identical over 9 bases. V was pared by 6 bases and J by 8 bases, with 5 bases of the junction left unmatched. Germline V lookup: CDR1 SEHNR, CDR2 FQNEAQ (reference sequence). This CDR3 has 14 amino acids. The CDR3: CASRDDRGYSPLHF. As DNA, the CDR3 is TGTGCCAGCAGAGACGACAGGGGGTATTCACCCCTCCACTTT.

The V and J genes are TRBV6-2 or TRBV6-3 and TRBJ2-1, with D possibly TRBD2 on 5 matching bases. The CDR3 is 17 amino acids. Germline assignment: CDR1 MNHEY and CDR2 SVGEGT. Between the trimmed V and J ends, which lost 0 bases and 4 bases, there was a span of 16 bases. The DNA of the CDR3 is TGTGCCAGCAGTTACTCGTCAAGGGAGACCTCGTACAATGAGCAGTTCTTC. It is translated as CASSYSSRETSYNEQFF.

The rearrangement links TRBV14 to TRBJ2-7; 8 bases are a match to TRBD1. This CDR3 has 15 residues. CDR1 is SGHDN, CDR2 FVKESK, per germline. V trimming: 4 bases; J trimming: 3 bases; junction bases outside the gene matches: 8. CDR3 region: CASSPGQGPFYEQYF. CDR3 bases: TGTGCCAGCAGCCCCGGACAGGGACCCTTCTACGAGCAGTACTTC.

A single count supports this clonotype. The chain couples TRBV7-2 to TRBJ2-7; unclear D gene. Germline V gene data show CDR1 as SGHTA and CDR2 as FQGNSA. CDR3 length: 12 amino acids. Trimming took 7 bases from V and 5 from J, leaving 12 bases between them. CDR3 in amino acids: CASTPGHDEQYF. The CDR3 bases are TGTGCCAGCACCCCCGGGCATGACGAGCAGTACTTC.

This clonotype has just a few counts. CDR3 region: CASSLGRVAKNIQYF. The CDR3 coding sequence is TGTGCCAGCAGCCTGGGGAGGGTAGCCAAAAACATTCAGTACTTC. The genes are TRBV6-1 and TRBJ2-4, with 7 nucleotides matching TRBD2. CDR3 length equals 15 residues. Germline V lookup: CDR1 MNHNS, CDR2 SASEGT. J lost 0 bases, V lost 6 bases, and 5 bases had no gene match.

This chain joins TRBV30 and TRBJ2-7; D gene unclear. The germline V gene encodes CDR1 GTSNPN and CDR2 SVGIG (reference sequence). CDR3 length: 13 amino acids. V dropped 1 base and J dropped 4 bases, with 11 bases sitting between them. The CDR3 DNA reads TGTGCCTGGAGTGCCGGCCAAGGGTACGAGCAGTACTTC. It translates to CAWSAGQGYEQYF.

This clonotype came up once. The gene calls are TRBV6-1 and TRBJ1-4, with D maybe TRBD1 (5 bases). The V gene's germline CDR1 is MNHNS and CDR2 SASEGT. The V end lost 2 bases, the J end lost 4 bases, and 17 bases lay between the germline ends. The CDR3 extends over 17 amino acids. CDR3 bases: TGTGCCAGCAGTGAAACGGGTCGGGGCGACCGTAATGAAAAACTGTTTTTT. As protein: CASSETGRGDRNEKLFF.

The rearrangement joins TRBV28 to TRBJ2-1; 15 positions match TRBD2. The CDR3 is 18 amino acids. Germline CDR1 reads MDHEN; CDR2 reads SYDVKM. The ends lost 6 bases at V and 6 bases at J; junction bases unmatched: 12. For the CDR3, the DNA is TGTGCCAGCAGCCCTTGGACTAGCGGGAGGGGTAGGAGCAATGAGCAGTTCTTC. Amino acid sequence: CASSPWTSGRGRSNEQFF.

DNA for the CDR3: TGTGCCAGCAGTTTAGAGAGGGACGCAAACACAGATACGCAGTATTTT. As protein: CASSLERDANTDTQYF. The V and J genes are TRBV12-3 or TRBV12-4 and TRBJ2-3; possibly TRBD1 or TRBD2 for D (5 bases each). The CDR3 contains 16 residues. Trimming took off 1 base at V and 2 bases at J, with 13 bases between the two ends.

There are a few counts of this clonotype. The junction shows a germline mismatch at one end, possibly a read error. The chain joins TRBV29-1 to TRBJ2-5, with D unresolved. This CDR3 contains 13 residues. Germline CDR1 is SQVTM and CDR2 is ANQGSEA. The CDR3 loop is CSVEALEEETQYF. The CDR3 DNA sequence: TGCAGCGTGGAAGCCCTTGAGGAGGAGACCCAGTACTTC.

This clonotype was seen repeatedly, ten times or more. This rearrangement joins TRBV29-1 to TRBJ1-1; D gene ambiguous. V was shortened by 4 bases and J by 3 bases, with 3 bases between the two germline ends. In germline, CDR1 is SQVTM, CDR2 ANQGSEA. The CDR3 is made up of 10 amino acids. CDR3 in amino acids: CSVGDTEAFF. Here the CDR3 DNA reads TGCAGCGTTGGAGACACTGAAGCTTTCTTT.

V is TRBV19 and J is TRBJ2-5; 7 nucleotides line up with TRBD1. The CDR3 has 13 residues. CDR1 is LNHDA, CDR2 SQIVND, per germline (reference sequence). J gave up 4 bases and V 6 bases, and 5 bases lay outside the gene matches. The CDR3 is CASRDYRGETQYF. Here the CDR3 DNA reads TGTGCCAGTAGGGATTACAGGGGAGAGACCCAGTACTTC.

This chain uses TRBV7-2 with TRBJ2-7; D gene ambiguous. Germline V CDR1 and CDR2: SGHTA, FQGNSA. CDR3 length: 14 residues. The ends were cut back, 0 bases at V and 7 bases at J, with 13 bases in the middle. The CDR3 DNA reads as TGTGCCAGCAGCTTAGCTCCAGGTCTTGAGGAGCAGTACTTC. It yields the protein CASSLAPGLEEQYF.

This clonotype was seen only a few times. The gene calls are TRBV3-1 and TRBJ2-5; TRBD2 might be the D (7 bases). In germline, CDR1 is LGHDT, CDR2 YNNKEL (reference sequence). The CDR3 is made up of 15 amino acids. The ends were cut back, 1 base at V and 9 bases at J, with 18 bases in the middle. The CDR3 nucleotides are TGTGCCAGCAGCCAAGTGGGGGGGGCCGCCGGGGCCCAGTACTTC. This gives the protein CASSQVGGAAGAQYF.

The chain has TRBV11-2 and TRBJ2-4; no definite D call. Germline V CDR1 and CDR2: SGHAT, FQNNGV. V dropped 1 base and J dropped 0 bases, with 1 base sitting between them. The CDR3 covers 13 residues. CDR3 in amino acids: CASSLVAKNIQYF. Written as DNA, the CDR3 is TGTGCCAGCAGCTTAGTAGCCAAAAACATTCAGTACTTC.

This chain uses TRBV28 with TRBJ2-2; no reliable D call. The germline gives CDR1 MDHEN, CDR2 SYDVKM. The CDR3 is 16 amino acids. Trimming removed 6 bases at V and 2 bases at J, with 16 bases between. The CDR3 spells CASRSLAARNTGELFF. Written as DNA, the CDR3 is TGTGCCAGCAGATCCCTCGCGGCGCGAAACACCGGGGAGCTGTTTTTT.

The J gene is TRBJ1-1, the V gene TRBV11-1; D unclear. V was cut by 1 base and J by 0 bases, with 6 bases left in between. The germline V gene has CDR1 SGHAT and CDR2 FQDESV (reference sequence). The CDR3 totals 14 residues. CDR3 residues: CASSLGVLNTEAFF. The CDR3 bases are TGTGCCAGCAGCTTAGGGGTGTTGAACACTGAAGCTTTCTTT.

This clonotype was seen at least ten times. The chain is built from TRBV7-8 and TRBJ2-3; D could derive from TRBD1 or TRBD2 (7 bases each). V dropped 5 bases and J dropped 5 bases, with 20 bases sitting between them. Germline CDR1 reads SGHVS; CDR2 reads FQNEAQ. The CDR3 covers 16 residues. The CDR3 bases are TGTGCCAGCAGCCCAGGGGGGGGGTTAAGGGGAGATACGCAGTATTTT. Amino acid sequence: CASSPGGGLRGDTQYF.

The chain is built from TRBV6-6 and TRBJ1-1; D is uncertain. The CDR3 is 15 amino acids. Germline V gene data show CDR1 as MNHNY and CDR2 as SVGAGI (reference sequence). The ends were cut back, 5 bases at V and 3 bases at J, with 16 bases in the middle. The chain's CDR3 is CASSVWPSGDTEAFF. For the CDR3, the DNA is TGTGCCAGCAGTGTTTGGCCATCCGGGGACACTGAAGCTTTCTTT.

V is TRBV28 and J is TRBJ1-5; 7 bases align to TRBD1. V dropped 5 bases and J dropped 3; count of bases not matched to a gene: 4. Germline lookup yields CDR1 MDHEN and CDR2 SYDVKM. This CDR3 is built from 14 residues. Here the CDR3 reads CASSIQGFNQPQHF. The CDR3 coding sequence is TGTGCCAGCAGTATACAGGGGTTCAATCAGCCCCAGCATTTT.

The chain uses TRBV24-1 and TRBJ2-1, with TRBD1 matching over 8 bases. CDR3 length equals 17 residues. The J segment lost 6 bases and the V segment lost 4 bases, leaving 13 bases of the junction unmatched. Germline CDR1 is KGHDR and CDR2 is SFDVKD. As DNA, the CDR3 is TGTGCCACCAGTGAATCTTGGCGGGGAGACAGGGGCAATGAGCAGTTCTTC. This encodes CATSESWRGDRGNEQFF.

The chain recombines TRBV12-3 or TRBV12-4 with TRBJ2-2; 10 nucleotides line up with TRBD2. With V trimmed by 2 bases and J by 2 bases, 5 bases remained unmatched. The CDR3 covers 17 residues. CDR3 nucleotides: TGTGCCAGCAGTTTACAACTAGCGGGAAAAAACACCGGGGAGCTGTTTTTT. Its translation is CASSLQLAGKNTGELFF.

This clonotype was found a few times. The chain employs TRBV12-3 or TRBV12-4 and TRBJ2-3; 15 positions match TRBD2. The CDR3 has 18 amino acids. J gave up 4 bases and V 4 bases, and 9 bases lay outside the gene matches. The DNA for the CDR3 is TGTGCCAGCAGTTCCCGGGGACTAGCGGGGGGCCGGGCAGATACGCAGTATTTT. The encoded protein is CASSSRGLAGGRADTQYF.

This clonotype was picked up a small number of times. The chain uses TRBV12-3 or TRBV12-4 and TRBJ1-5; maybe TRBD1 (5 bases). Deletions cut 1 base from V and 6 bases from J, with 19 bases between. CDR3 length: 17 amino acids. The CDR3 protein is CASSLGSGREGFQPQHF. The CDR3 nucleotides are TGTGCCAGCAGTTTAGGTTCCGGGCGGGAGGGGTTTCAGCCCCAGCATTTT.

This CDR3 is CASSPTGTSGDEQYF. The DNA for the CDR3 is TGTGCCAGCAGCCCTACCGGGACTAGCGGTGACGAGCAGTACTTC. The chain has TRBV4-2 and TRBJ2-7, with 11 bases aligning to TRBD2. The ends lost 4 bases at V and 5 bases at J; junction bases unmatched: 7. The CDR3 is made up of 15 amino acids. Germline CDR1 reads LGHNA; CDR2 reads YNFKEQ.